These T cell receptor beta chains were read from a single sample in a study of blood T cells in healthy people across ages. TCRdb re-called the 5' RACE reads with MiXCR, one entry per CDR3 protein. Counted here are around 1,500,000 distinct CDR3 sequences, 42% occurring once; the ten biggest clones make up 7.9%. The sequenced sample consisted of blood. The receptors derive from a woman aged 18 to 35 in good health. Both conserved end residues are part of each CDR3.

CDR3: CSVPVVAGENEQYF
V: TRBV29-1
J: TRBJ2-7
length: 14

CDR3: CASSQGMGGDGYGYTF
V: TRBV4-2
J: TRBJ1-2
length: 16

CDR3: CASSTQLGTDTQYF
V: TRBV27
J: TRBJ2-3
length: 14

CDR3: CASSLSGTANVLTF
V: TRBV7-9
J: TRBJ2-6
length: 14

CDR3: CAGSPSLGMTEAFF
V: TRBV2
J: TRBJ1-1
length: 14

CDR3: CASSGTGFDGYTF
V: TRBV5-1
J: TRBJ1-2
length: 13

CDR3: CASSQTGAETQYF
V: TRBV6-6
J: TRBJ2-5
length: 13

CDR3: CASSFYRETEAFF
V: TRBV27
J: TRBJ1-1
length: 13

CDR3: CAISEAGGIETQFF
V: TRBV10-3
J: TRBJ2-1
length: 14

CDR3: CASSFRGYTF
V: TRBV12-3/TRBV12-4
J: TRBJ1-2
length: 10

CDR3: CATSLSTDTQYF
V: TRBV10-3
J: TRBJ2-3
length: 12

CDR3: CASSSGGSGGGTGELFF
V: TRBV9
J: TRBJ2-2
length: 17

CDR3: CSVEQGWDYGYTF
V: TRBV29-1
J: TRBJ1-2
length: 13

CDR3: CSEATDINNEQYF
V: TRBV20-1
J: TRBJ2-7
length: 13

CDR3: CASSQDTGGSYNSPLHF
V: TRBV4-2
J: TRBJ1-6
length: 17

CDR3: CSARRGLAGGQSTDTQYF
V: TRBV20-1
J: TRBJ2-3
length: 18

CDR3: CSARDRLAGGVRSYNEQFF
V: TRBV20-1
J: TRBJ2-1
length: 19

CDR3: CASSGRTSGVSSYEQYF
V: TRBV11-1
J: TRBJ2-7
length: 17

CDR3: CSVNSGLSSYEQFF
V: TRBV20-1
J: TRBJ2-1
length: 14